The clone carrying this T cell receptor beta chain was counted at least ten times. Unique molecular identifiers were incorporated during preparation of the TCRbeta library. TCRdb passed the PCR reads through MiXCR, listing each CDR3 protein once. This sample carries 200,000 to 250,000 distinct CDR3 sequences, around 9.6% of them seen once, and the ten largest clones take 5.5% to 8%. The sample belongs to a study of T-cell reconstitution after alpha-beta-depleted transplantation in children. Germline CDR1 reads SGHRS; CDR2 reads YFSETQ. CDR3 length: 15 residues. V was pared by 4 bases and J by 1 base, with 12 bases between.

The rearrangement joins TRBV5-1 to TRBJ2-1; a possible D gene is TRBD1 (6 bases). Sequencing was performed on PBMCs from the stem cell graft donor, taken from the stem cell graft. The sequence derives from a human donor who donated a stem cell graft to a child with acute lymphoblastic leukemia. CDR3 DNA sequence: TGCGCCAGCAGCGGACAAGGGGGATCCTACAATGAGCAGTTCTTC. The encoded protein is CASSGQGGSYNEQFF.